Listed below are T cell receptor beta chains from one sample, sequenced in a study of T-cell memory formation after mild COVID-19. TCRdb independently ran MiXCR on the 5' RACE reads; one entry per CDR3 protein. The sample yields roughly 380,000 distinct CDR3 sequences, 25% to 30% seen once. Sequencing was carried out using PBMCs or a T cell subset sorted from them (not recorded which). The source is an adult woman who had mild COVID-19 (a few samples of this study predate the infection). Cell type and time point are not known. CDR3s include the opening cysteine and the closing phenylalanine or tryptophan. A D gene is named only where the DNA matches it firmly. Size is omitted from some rows. Given values are once, few, many or a class for expanded clones.

>TRBJ2-3|TRBV7-9|NA|NA
CASSLGTGVRTQYF
TGTGCCAGCAGCTTAGGTACGGGAGTACGTACGCAGTATTTT
>TRBJ1-1|TRBV29-1|NA|NA
CSANSGREAFF
TGCAGCGCCAACTCGGGGCGTGAAGCTTTCTTT
>TRBJ2-1|TRBV27|NA|TRBD2
CASSEETVAGGPNNEQFF
TGTGCCAGCAGTGAAGAGACGGTAGCGGGAGGTCCCAACAATGAGCAGTTCTTC
>TRBJ2-1|TRBV14|NA|TRBD2
CASSHVAGFGNEQFF
TGTGCCAGCAGCCACGTAGCGGGATTCGGGAATGAGCAGTTCTTC
>TRBJ2-7|TRBV10-3|NA|TRBD1
CAISENFGQAPGRF
TGTGCCATCAGTGAGAATTTCGGACAGGCCCCCGGTAGGTTC
>TRBJ1-2|TRBV6-1|NA|NA
CASNHLPQGYYGYTF
TGTGCCAGCAATCACCTACCACAGGGCTATTATGGCTACACCTTC
>TRBJ2-5|TRBV2|NA|NA
CASSLWEQPRETQYF
TGTGCCAGCAGCCTATGGGAACAGCCCCGCGAGACCCAGTACTTC
>TRBJ2-7|TRBV12-3/TRBV12-4|once|NA
CASRPTFEGSSYEQYF
TGTGCCAGCCGCCCCACCTTTGAGGGGAGCTCCTACGAGCAGTACTTC
>TRBJ2-1|TRBV19|few|TRBD2
CASSVISGGSYNEQFF
TGTGCCAGTAGTGTGATTAGCGGGGGCTCCTACAATGAGCAGTTCTTC
>TRBJ2-1|TRBV4-1|NA|NA
CASSQAGGDEQFF
TGCGCCAGCAGCCAAGCTGGCGGGGATGAGCAGTTCTTC
>TRBJ1-4|TRBV9|NA|NA
CASSEGGWINEKLFF
TGTGCCAGCAGCGAGGGGGGGTGGATTAATGAAAAACTGTTTTTT
>TRBJ2-7|TRBV7-6|NA|NA
CASSSSLGIEGSEQYF
TGTGCCAGCAGCTCCTCCCTAGGGATCGAGGGGTCCGAGCAGTACTTC
>TRBJ2-5|TRBV7-8|few|TRBD1
CASGPSGTGKETQYF
TGTGCCAGCGGCCCTAGTGGGACAGGGAAGGAGACCCAGTACTTC
>TRBJ1-1|TRBV7-9|NA|NA
CASSPSISNAEAFF
TGTGCCAGCAGCCCGTCCATATCCAACGCTGAAGCTTTCTTT
>TRBJ2-7|TRBV30|NA|NA
CAWSPSYEQYF
TGTGCCTGGAGTCCTTCTTACGAGCAGTACTTC
>TRBJ2-1|TRBV12-3/TRBV12-4|few|TRBD1
CASTFGQGNLNEQFF
TGTGCCAGCACCTTCGGACAGGGGAACTTGAATGAGCAGTTCTTC
>TRBJ1-5|TRBV23-1|NA|TRBD1
CASSHSTGSQGATSNQPQHF
TGCGCCAGCAGTCACTCGACGGGTTCACAGGGGGCGACTAGCAATCAGCCCCAGCATTTT
>TRBJ2-2|TRBV7-3|few|TRBD1
CASSQGGLGAGELFF
TGTGCCAGCAGCCAAGGGGGCCTCGGTGCCGGGGAGCTGTTTTTT
>TRBJ2-3|TRBV20-1|NA|TRBD2
CSASQAGGADTQYF
TGCAGTGCTAGTCAGGCGGGAGGGGCAGATACGCAGTATTTT
>TRBJ2-3|TRBV5-1|NA|TRBD1
CASSLAGTVTDTQYF
TGCGCCAGCAGCTTGGCTGGGACAGTAACAGATACGCAGTATTTT
>TRBJ2-7|TRBV18|few|TRBD1
CASSYQGQGYSYEQYF
TGTGCCAGCTCATACCAAGGACAGGGCTACTCCTACGAGCAGTACTTC
>TRBJ1-4|TRBV20-1|few|NA
CSARGGHRGPTNEKLFF
TGCAGTGCTAGGGGTGGACATCGTGGACCAACTAATGAAAAACTGTTTTTT
>TRBJ2-1|TRBV7-2|few|NA
CASSPTRGDEQFF
TGTGCCAGCAGCCCAACAAGGGGGGATGAGCAGTTCTTC
>TRBJ2-3|TRBV30|few|NA
CAWGGVSSSTDTQYF
TGTGCCTGGGGGGGAGTTAGCTCTAGCACAGATACGCAGTATTTT
>TRBJ2-2|TRBV5-1|few|TRBD1
CASSTDRGLTGELFF
TGCGCCAGCAGCACGGACAGGGGATTGACCGGGGAGCTGTTTTTT
>TRBJ1-4|TRBV12-3/TRBV12-4|few|TRBD1
CASSTTGGPNEKLFF
TGTGCCAGCAGTACCACAGGGGGACCGAATGAAAAACTGTTTTTT
>TRBJ2-2|TRBV20-1|NA|NA
CSAREGGLGELFF
TGCAGTGCTAGAGAGGGGGGACTGGGGGAGCTGTTTTTT
>TRBJ2-3|TRBV3-1|few|TRBD2
CASRQAGRYTDTQYF
TGTGCCAGCCGGCAAGCGGGGCGATACACAGATACGCAGTATTTT
>TRBJ2-7|TRBV20-1|NA|NA
CSAVKGATYEQYF
TGCAGTGCTGTGAAAGGAGCGACCTACGAGCAGTACTTC
>TRBJ2-1|TRBV24-1|few|TRBD1
CATSDTGTGYYNEQFF
TGTGCCACCAGTGACACCGGGACAGGGTACTACAATGAGCAGTTCTTC
>TRBJ2-7|TRBV7-6|NA|NA
CASSPRKGSEQYF
TGTGCCAGCAGCCCGAGGAAGGGGAGCGAGCAGTACTTC
>TRBJ2-3|TRBV4-1|few|NA
CASSGDRGKGIDTQYF
TGCGCCAGCAGCGGAGACCGGGGAAAGGGTATAGATACGCAGTATTTT
>TRBJ2-7|TRBV5-5|many|NA
CASSAITTGRGEQYF
TGTGCCAGCAGCGCGATAACGACAGGGCGGGGCGAGCAGTACTTC
>TRBJ2-1|TRBV7-2|NA|NA
CASSLTSQRVFYNEQFF
TGTGCCAGCAGCTTGACCAGCCAGAGAGTGTTCTACAATGAGCAGTTCTTC
>TRBJ2-7|TRBV7-8|NA|TRBD1
CASSWDRGYEQYF
TGTGCCAGCAGCTGGGACAGGGGTTACGAGCAGTACTTC
>TRBJ2-1|TRBV7-9|few|NA
CASSLGGRRNEQFF
TGTGCCAGCAGCTTAGGCGGACGAAGGAATGAGCAGTTCTTC
>TRBJ1-1|TRBV29-1|NA|NA
CSGDTEAFF
TGCAGCGGGGACACTGAAGCTTTCTTT
>TRBJ2-1|TRBV3-1|few|NA
CASSQDSAHWGEQFF
TGTGCCAGCAGCCAAGATTCGGCACACTGGGGTGAGCAGTTCTTC
>TRBJ2-7|TRBV5-1|few|NA
CASSPGAAGAYEQYF
TGCGCCAGCAGCCCGGGGGCGGCAGGGGCATACGAGCAGTACTTC
>TRBJ2-5|TRBV20-1|few|NA
CSARRGASGETQYF
TGCAGTGCTAGAAGGGGGGCGAGCGGAGAGACCCAGTACTTC
>TRBJ2-7|TRBV5-1|few|NA
CASSPTTGKSSYEQYF
TGCGCCAGCAGCCCGACAACGGGCAAGAGCTCCTACGAGCAGTACTTC
>TRBJ1-1|TRBV6-2/TRBV6-3|NA|NA
CASSYGRGGTEAFF
TGTGCCAGCAGTTACGGGCGGGGTGGCACTGAAGCTTTCTTT
>TRBJ2-6|TRBV20-1|NA|NA
CSARASSGANVLTF
TGCAGTGCTAGGGCTAGTTCTGGGGCCAACGTCCTGACTTTC
>TRBJ2-1|TRBV5-1|many|TRBD2
CASAQVAGEIPNEQFF
TGCGCCAGCGCTCAAGTAGCGGGAGAGATCCCCAATGAGCAGTTCTTC
>TRBJ2-2|TRBV23-1|NA|TRBD1
CASTHNRDRPCSNTGELFF
TGCGCCAGCACGCACAACCGGGACAGGCCCTGTTCGAACACCGGGGAGCTGTTTTTT
>TRBJ2-5|TRBV12-3/TRBV12-4|few|NA
CASSIGTVQETQYF
TGTGCCAGCAGTATAGGGACGGTCCAAGAGACCCAGTACTTC
>TRBJ1-1|TRBV5-6|NA|NA
CASSFQLPTEAFF
TGTGCCAGCAGCTTCCAGCTTCCCACTGAAGCTTTCTTT
>TRBJ1-2|TRBV4-1|few|NA
CASSQGGTGIYGYTF
TGCGCCAGCAGCCAAGGGGGGACGGGGATCTATGGCTACACCTTC
>TRBJ2-7|TRBV4-2|few|TRBD2
CASSQEMASGVSSYEQYF
TGTGCCAGCAGCCAAGAGATGGCTAGCGGGGTAAGCTCCTACGAGCAGTACTTC
>TRBJ2-1|TRBV12-3/TRBV12-4|few|TRBD1
CASRTGQGYNEQFF
TGTGCCAGCAGAACGGGACAGGGATACAATGAGCAGTTCTTC
>TRBJ1-2|TRBV20-1|many|NA
CSARAGEAF
TGCAGTGCTAGAGCAGGGGAGGCCTTC
>TRBJ2-7|TRBV5-5|many|TRBD2
CASSLASGDYEQYF
TGTGCCAGCAGTCTGGCTAGCGGGGACTACGAGCAGTACTTC
>TRBJ2-5|TRBV6-2/TRBV6-3|few|NA
CASRLKEYAETQYF
TGTGCCAGCAGACTAAAGGAATATGCAGAGACCCAGTACTTC
>TRBJ1-2|TRBV15|NA|NA
CATSAPERVIDGYTF
TGTGCCACCAGCGCCCCTGAAAGGGTAATCGATGGCTACACCTTC